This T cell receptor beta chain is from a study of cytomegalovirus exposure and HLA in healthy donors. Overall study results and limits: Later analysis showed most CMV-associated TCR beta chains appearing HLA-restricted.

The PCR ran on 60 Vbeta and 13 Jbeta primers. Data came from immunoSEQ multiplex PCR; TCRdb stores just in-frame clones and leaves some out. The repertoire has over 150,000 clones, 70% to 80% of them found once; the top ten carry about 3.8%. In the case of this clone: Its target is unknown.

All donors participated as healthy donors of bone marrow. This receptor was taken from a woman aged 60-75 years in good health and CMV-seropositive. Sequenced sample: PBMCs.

The CDR3 reads CASSLTGGTGNTIYF. CDR3 sequence (DNA): TGCGCCAGCAGCTTAACAGGGGGCACTGGAAACACCATATATTTT. The gene calls are TRBV5-1 and TRBJ1-3, with 9 positions matching TRBD1. This CDR3 spans 15 amino acids. V shed 2 bases, J shed 2 bases, and the junction held 2 bases outside the gene matches. Per the germline V gene, CDR1 is SGHRS and CDR2 is YFSETQ.